This T cell receptor beta chain was sequenced during a study of blood T cell repertoires in COVID-19. Unmatched junction bases numbered 6, after V lost 6 bases and J lost 5 bases. The V gene's germline CDR1 is SNHLY and CDR2 FYNNEI. The CDR3 spans 13 residues. Clones were sequenced by immunoSEQ multiplex PCR, and TCRdb holds only the in-frame ones, with some missing. The table lists 250,000 to 400,000 clones, 90% of them singletons. The receptor comes from a woman aged 25 to 39 with COVID-19, enrolled during active disease. The chain couples TRBV2 to TRBJ1-2, with 7 bases that match TRBD1. Sequenced input: peripheral blood. CDR3 sequence reads: CASRPGTEYGYTF. CDR3 DNA: TGTGCCAGCAGGCCCGGGACAGAATATGGCTACACCTTC. The entire variable domain, with the rest obtained from reference TRBV2 and TRBJ1-2, is as follows: EPEVTQTPSHQVTQMGQEVILRCVPISNHLYFYWYRQILGQKVEFLVSFYNNEISEKSEIFDDQFSVERPDGSNFTLKIRSTKLEDSAMYFCASRPGTEYGYTFGSGTRLTVV.